This T cell receptor (beta chain) comes out of a study of blood T cell repertoires in COVID-19. At the level of the study: Sites in the United States, Italy and Spain provided acute and convalescent COVID-19 samples. Sources were T cells, B-cell-depleted T cells, or PBMCs; the material itself was cDNA or gDNA.

The germline gives CDR1 SGHRS, CDR2 YFSETQ. Unmatched junction bases numbered 7, after V lost 4 bases and J lost 1 base. The CDR3 has 17 amino acids. Assay used: immunoSEQ multiplex PCR; TCRdb lists only in-frame clones, some missing. The sample has 150,000 to 200,000 clones, 70% to 90% seen once; the top ten hold roughly 11%. Material for sequencing was peripheral blood. The gene calls are TRBV5-1 and TRBJ2-6; 8 positions match TRBD1. The receptor was derived from a woman in her sixties with COVID-19, enrolled during active disease. The chain's CDR3 is CASSVGQGSSGANVLTF. In nucleotides, the CDR3 is TGCGCCAGCAGCGTAGGACAGGGTAGTTCTGGGGCCAACGTCCTGACTTTC.